This T cell receptor beta chain originates from a study of human T cells and chemical hapten exposure. Study summary: 2% DPC applied to a roughly 2 cm by roughly 2 cm arm area sensitized donors. The patients, most of them female, presented with alopecia areata, totalis or universalis.

Time point in this sample: patch test 1, 2 weeks after DPC sensitization. Specified treatment: therapeutic diphenylcyclopropenone sensitization with weekly scalp DPC. The starting material, unfractionated whole blood, was used for total RNA extraction. General study results and limits: Those TCRs sitting above 1 in 1000 frequency stayed the same with DPC sensitization.

A word on this clonotype: Its cognate antigen is unknown.

TCRdb reanalysed the RACE reads using MiXCR and keeps one entry per CDR3 protein. The sample has roughly 100,000 distinct CDR3 sequences; 9.5% to 12% are singletons. Germline CDR1 reads LGHDT; CDR2 reads YNNKEL (reference sequence). The trim removed 6 bases at V and 12 bases at J, leaving 8 bases unmatched. The CDR3 runs to 12 residues. The chain links TRBV3-1 to TRBJ2-1, with 7 bases identical to TRBD2. The clonotype comes from a woman between 35 and 50 years old with alopecia areata. Some clones in this sample may be carry-over from other donors' samples. This material consisted of whole blood, taken in connection with sensitization to the hapten diphenylcyclopropenone (DPC). CDR3 protein: CASRGGPNMQFF. CDR3 nucleotide sequence: TGTGCCAGCAGGGGAGGGCCAAATATGCAGTTCTTC.